These T cell receptor beta chains were read from a single sample in a study of CD8+CD57+ T cells in acquired aplastic anemia. TCRdb itself ran the reads through MiXCR, one entry per CDR3 protein. The top ten hold 1% to 1.5% of the sample, which has roughly 290,000 distinct CDR3 sequences, about 50% seen once. Sequences were obtained from sorted CD4+, CD8+, or CD8+CD57+ T cells (not recorded which) from PBMCs. The receptors shown here come from a human donor with aplastic anemia. The CDR3 runs from the conserved cysteine through the conserved F or W. The order of the fields is J gene, D gene, V gene, CDR3 length, clone size, CDR3 DNA, CDR3 protein. D genes are given only for firm matches. Clone size is not always given. Where it is, it says once, few, many or a class for expanded clones.

>TRBJ1-4|NA|TRBV25-1|16|NA
TGTGCCAGCAGTGAAGTTTTCCGTCCTGGGGATGAAAAACTGTTTTTT
CASSEVFRPGDEKLFF
>TRBJ1-1|NA|TRBV10-1|13|NA
TGCGCCAGCAGTGAACAAGGGGACACTGAAGCTTTCTTT
CASSEQGDTEAFF
>TRBJ2-6|NA|TRBV3-1|14|NA
TGTGCCAGCAGCGACAGGATTGGGGCCAACGTCCTGACTTTC
CASSDRIGANVLTF
>TRBJ2-1|NA|TRBV10-3|13|many
TGTGCCATTAATAAAGGGGGCTACAATGAGCAGTTCTTC
CAINKGGYNEQFF
>TRBJ2-1|NA|TRBV7-9|12|many
TGTGCCAGCAGCTTAGGATACAATGAGCAGTTCTTC
CASSLGYNEQFF
>TRBJ2-5|NA|TRBV20-1|14|NA
TGCAGTGCTAGATATCCGACTAGGAAAGAGACCCAGTACTTC
CSARYPTRKETQYF
>TRBJ1-6|NA|TRBV7-9|14|NA
TGTGCCAGCAGCTTAGACCGGAATAATTCACCCCTCCACTTT
CASSLDRNNSPLHF
>TRBJ2-7|TRBD2|TRBV7-9|14|NA
TGTGCCAGCAATTCAGTGGGGGGGTACCACGAGCAGTACTTC
CASNSVGGYHEQYF
>TRBJ2-7|TRBD2|TRBV5-1|15|NA
TGCGCCAGCGAGGCAGCGGGGGCCTCCACCTACGAGCAGTACTTC
CASEAAGASTYEQYF
>TRBJ2-5|NA|TRBV5-1|14|many
TGCGCCAGCAGCTCCACTGACAGGAGGGAGACCCAGTACTTC
CASSSTDRRETQYF
>TRBJ2-7|NA|TRBV5-6|11|many
TGTGCCAGCAGCCAGAGCTACGAGCAGTACTTC
CASSQSYEQYF
>TRBJ2-7|NA|TRBV19|13|NA
TGTGCCAGTAGTATGGGCAGTTCCTACGAGCAGTACTTC
CASSMGSSYEQYF
>TRBJ1-1|NA|TRBV15|15|NA
TGTGCCACCAGCAGAGATTATCAGGGGAACGCTGAAGCTTTCTTT
CATSRDYQGNAEAFF
>TRBJ1-5|NA|TRBV15|15|NA
TGTGCCACCAGCATCGGCCAGGAGTTCCGCCAGCCCCAGCATTTT
CATSIGQEFRQPQHF
>TRBJ2-7|NA|TRBV15|17|few
TGTGCCACCAGCAGAGGTGGGACGCTTCCCACCTTCTACGAGCAGTACTTC
CATSRGGTLPTFYEQYF
>TRBJ1-4|NA|TRBV7-9|14|few
TGTGCCAGCAGCTTCGGACGGGGGAATGAAAAACTGTTTTTT
CASSFGRGNEKLFF
>TRBJ2-3|TRBD1|TRBV20-1|15|NA
TGCAGTGCTAGAGACTCCAGGGGGAACACAGATACGCAGTATTTT
CSARDSRGNTDTQYF
>TRBJ1-1|NA|TRBV9|16|NA
TGTGCCAGCAGCGTCTCCGGGGGGTTAGCCAACGTCCTGACTTTCTTT
CASSVSGGLANVLTFF
>TRBJ2-3|TRBD2|TRBV2|13|many
TGTGCCAACAGTGGGGGGGGAACGGATACGCAGTATTTT
CANSGGGTDTQYF
>TRBJ1-1|TRBD1|TRBV24-1|17|NA
TGTGCCACCAGTGATTTCGGGCAGGGGGCAAACAACACTGAAGCTTTCTTT
CATSDFGQGANNTEAFF
>TRBJ2-7|NA|TRBV15|17|NA
TGTGCCACCAGCAGAGCCTTCCGACAAGGGGGGTCCTACGAGCAGTACTTC
CATSRAFRQGGSYEQYF
>TRBJ2-7|NA|TRBV7-7|15|once
TGTGCCAGCAGCTTAGGCTCCGGGGTGGCCGGGGAGCAGTACTTC
CASSLGSGVAGEQYF
>TRBJ1-1|NA|TRBV2|14|NA
TGTGCCAGCAGTGCCCTCGCGGGGAACACTGAAGCTTTCTTT
CASSALAGNTEAFF
>TRBJ1-6|NA|TRBV20-1|17|few
TGCAGTGCTAGGGTTGGTACAGATACGCAGTATAATTCACCCCTCCACTTT
CSARVGTDTQYNSPLHF
>TRBJ1-6|TRBD1|TRBV20-1|16|many
TGCAGTGCGAAGAAGCAGCGACAGGGCAGGAATTCACCCCTCCACTTT
CSAKKQRQGRNSPLHF
>TRBJ2-5|NA|TRBV24-1|14|NA
TGTGCCACCAGTGAAAGTCCAGGCCAAGAGACCCAGTACTTC
CATSESPGQETQYF
>TRBJ2-3|NA|TRBV7-3|12|NA
TGTGCCAGCAGCCGGGCCGATGGGACGCAGTATTTT
CASSRADGTQYF
>TRBJ2-2|TRBD2|TRBV5-4|15|NA
TGTGCCAGCAGTTTTACCGGGACTAGCGGGGGGGAGCTGTTTTTT
CASSFTGTSGGELFF
>TRBJ1-2|NA|TRBV20-1|9|NA
TGCAGTCCTGACTATGGCTACACCTTC
CSPDYGYTF
>TRBJ2-3|NA|TRBV24-1|17|NA
TGTGCCACCAGTGATTTCCCTAGTGGTCGGGACACAGATACGCAGTATTTT
CATSDFPSGRDTDTQYF
>TRBJ1-6|NA|TRBV14|16|once
TGTGCCAGCAGCCATCCCGCCAGCTCCTATAATTCACCCCTCCACTTT
CASSHPASSYNSPLHF
>TRBJ1-1|TRBD1|TRBV18|15|many
TGTGCCAGCTCACCATCAGGGGGGCGAAACACTGAAGCTTTCTTT
CASSPSGGRNTEAFF
>TRBJ2-7|NA|TRBV15|15|NA
TGTGCCACCAGCAGTCCGTGGCGGGGAACCTACGAGCAGTACTTC
CATSSPWRGTYEQYF
>TRBJ1-5|TRBD1|TRBV15|15|NA
TGTGCCACCAGCCTGGACAGGGGGAACAGGCAGCCCCAGCATTTT
CATSLDRGNRQPQHF
>TRBJ2-7|NA|TRBV6-1|14|many
TGTGCCAGCGTTAGGGTTGGGGACAACTACGAGCAGTACTTC
CASVRVGDNYEQYF
>TRBJ1-1|NA|TRBV25-1|14|many
TGTGCCAGCAGTGACGGGGGTATGAACACTGAAGCTTTCTTT
CASSDGGMNTEAFF
>TRBJ2-4|TRBD2|TRBV5-1|22|many
TGCGCCAGCAGCTTGGGCCTGTCAAACGGACTAGCGGGAGGGGAAGCCAAAAACATTCAGTACTTC
CASSLGLSNGLAGGEAKNIQYF
>TRBJ1-6|TRBD1|TRBV7-6|15|NA
TGTGCCAGCAGCTTAGAGGACAGGGGTAATTCACCCCTCCACTTT
CASSLEDRGNSPLHF
>TRBJ2-5|TRBD2|TRBV2|12|many
TGTGCCAGCAGCGGACTAGTTGGGACCCAGTACTTC
CASSGLVGTQYF
>TRBJ1-1|TRBD1|TRBV5-1|15|many
TGCGCCAGCAGCCTAGACGGGACAGGGCTCGATCAAGCTTTCTTT
CASSLDGTGLDQAFF